These T cell receptor beta chains were read from a single sample in a study of blood T cell repertoires in COVID-19. This table comes from immunoSEQ multiplex PCR, and its TCRdb copy is limited to in-frame clones, with some not included. This sample has over 140,000 clones, with roughly four fifths found just once. Material: peripheral blood. The receptors derive from an elderly woman with active or convalescent COVID-19. The CDR3 runs from the conserved cysteine through the conserved F or W. A D gene is named only where the DNA matches it firmly. Some rows have no size entry. The others give once, few or many, or a class for an expanded clone.

d_gene: -
v_gene: TRBV6-5
j_gene: TRBJ1-2
abundance: once
CDR3aa: CASSYTTGTNYGYTF
CDR3nt: TGTGCCAGCAGTTACACGACAGGAACTAACTATGGCTACACCTTC

d_gene: -
v_gene: TRBV7-9
j_gene: TRBJ1-4
abundance: -
CDR3aa: CASSWGTGTKEKLFF
CDR3nt: TGTGCCAGCAGCTGGGGAACAGGTACAAAAGAAAAACTGTTTTTT

d_gene: -
v_gene: TRBV12-3/TRBV12-4
j_gene: TRBJ1-1
abundance: -
CDR3aa: CASSFGPQGAFF
CDR3nt: TGTGCCAGCAGTTTCGGGCCCCAGGGGGCTTTCTTT

d_gene: -
v_gene: TRBV30
j_gene: TRBJ1-6
abundance: -
CDR3aa: CAWSVYRDNSPLHF
CDR3nt: TGTGCCTGGAGTGTCTACAGGGATAATTCACCCCTCCACTTT

d_gene: TRBD1
v_gene: TRBV4-1
j_gene: TRBJ1-4
abundance: once
CDR3aa: CASSRRDSPNEKLFF
CDR3nt: TGCGCCAGCAGCCGACGGGACAGCCCTAATGAAAAACTGTTTTTT

d_gene: -
v_gene: TRBV24-1
j_gene: TRBJ1-2
abundance: -
CDR3aa: CATSDGLGYTF
CDR3nt: TGTGCCACCAGTGATGGGCTTGGCTACACCTTC

d_gene: TRBD1
v_gene: TRBV30
j_gene: TRBJ2-2
abundance: -
CDR3aa: CAWSPGTVNTGELFF
CDR3nt: TGTGCCTGGAGTCCTGGGACAGTTAACACCGGGGAGCTGTTTTTT

d_gene: TRBD1
v_gene: TRBV7-7
j_gene: TRBJ1-5
abundance: few
CDR3aa: CASSGSDRVGSNQPQHF
CDR3nt: TGTGCTAGCAGCGGGTCGGACAGGGTGGGGAGCAATCAGCCCCAGCATTTT

d_gene: TRBD1
v_gene: TRBV6-1
j_gene: TRBJ1-3
abundance: -
CDR3aa: CASSAGQGASGNTIYF
CDR3nt: TGTGCCAGCAGTGCTGGACAGGGGGCTTCTGGAAACACCATATATTTT

d_gene: -
v_gene: TRBV19
j_gene: TRBJ1-3
abundance: few
CDR3aa: CASSIQFSGNTIYF
CDR3nt: TGTGCCAGTAGTATCCAATTCTCTGGAAACACCATATATTTT

d_gene: TRBD2
v_gene: TRBV3-1/TRBV3-2
j_gene: TRBJ2-2
abundance: -
CDR3aa: CASRQAGGLDTGELFF
CDR3nt: TGTGCCAGCAGGCAAGCGGGGGGGCTGGATACCGGGGAGCTGTTTTTT

d_gene: TRBD1
v_gene: TRBV27
j_gene: TRBJ2-7
abundance: -
CDR3aa: CASRGTGNAYEQYF
CDR3nt: TGTGCCAGCAGAGGGACAGGGAACGCCTACGAGCAGTACTTC

d_gene: -
v_gene: TRBV5-6
j_gene: TRBJ1-2
abundance: -
CDR3aa: CASSPRAGRNYGYTF
CDR3nt: TGTGCCAGCAGCCCTAGAGCGGGGAGGAACTATGGCTACACCTTC

d_gene: -
v_gene: TRBV10-3
j_gene: TRBJ1-5
abundance: -
CDR3aa: CAISATKTIGSNQPQHF
CDR3nt: TGTGCCATCAGTGCTACCAAGACAATTGGTAGCAATCAGCCCCAGCATTTT

d_gene: -
v_gene: TRBV10-3
j_gene: TRBJ1-3
abundance: -
CDR3aa: CAIRQQPSGNTIYF
CDR3nt: TGTGCCATCAGACAGCAGCCCTCTGGAAACACCATATATTTT

d_gene: -
v_gene: TRBV9
j_gene: TRBJ1-5
abundance: -
CDR3aa: CASSPRGLSNQPQHF
CDR3nt: TGTGCCAGCAGCCCGCGAGGGCTTAGCAATCAGCCCCAGCATTTT

d_gene: -
v_gene: TRBV6-5
j_gene: TRBJ2-3
abundance: few
CDR3aa: CASSLGGSTDTQYF
CDR3nt: TGTGCCAGCAGTCTTGGGGGGAGCACAGATACGCAGTATTTT

d_gene: TRBD1
v_gene: TRBV5-1
j_gene: TRBJ2-7
abundance: few
CDR3aa: CASSLGTGGLSEQYF
CDR3nt: TGCGCCAGCAGCTTGGGGACAGGGGGTCTCTCCGAGCAGTACTTC

d_gene: TRBD1
v_gene: TRBV7-6
j_gene: TRBJ1-6
abundance: -
CDR3aa: CASSLGTGSNSPLHF
CDR3nt: TGTGCCAGCAGCCTAGGGACAGGGAGTAATTCACCCCTCCACTTT

d_gene: TRBD1
v_gene: TRBV2
j_gene: TRBJ2-1
abundance: -
CDR3aa: CASTTGTGDYNEQFF
CDR3nt: TGTGCCAGCACCACGGGGACAGGGGACTACAATGAGCAGTTCTTC

d_gene: -
v_gene: TRBV28
j_gene: TRBJ2-2
abundance: once
CDR3aa: CASSPQGYTGELFF
CDR3nt: TGTGCCAGCAGTCCACAGGGCTACACCGGGGAGCTGTTTTTT

d_gene: TRBD2
v_gene: TRBV11-2
j_gene: TRBJ2-1
abundance: -
CDR3aa: CASRAGGRNEQFF
CDR3nt: TGTGCCAGCAGAGCGGGGGGGCGGAATGAGCAGTTCTTC

d_gene: -
v_gene: TRBV3-1/TRBV3-2
j_gene: TRBJ1-2
abundance: -
CDR3aa: CASSQVPGKGYTF
CDR3nt: TGTGCCAGCAGCCAAGTCCCGGGGAAAGGCTACACCTTC

d_gene: TRBD2
v_gene: TRBV5-1
j_gene: TRBJ2-2
abundance: -
CDR3aa: CASSLRGANTGELFF
CDR3nt: TGCGCCAGCAGCTTGCGGGGGGCGAACACCGGGGAGCTGTTTTTT

d_gene: -
v_gene: TRBV6-1
j_gene: TRBJ1-1
abundance: -
CDR3aa: CASSEDSWLTEAFF
CDR3nt: TGTGCCAGCAGTGAAGACAGTTGGTTGACTGAAGCTTTCTTT

d_gene: -
v_gene: TRBV3-1/TRBV3-2
j_gene: TRBJ2-1
abundance: -
CDR3aa: CASSQENVRTANNEQFF
CDR3nt: TGTGCCAGCAGCCAAGAGAATGTGCGGACAGCAAACAATGAGCAGTTCTTC

d_gene: TRBD1
v_gene: TRBV28
j_gene: TRBJ1-3
abundance: -
CDR3aa: CASTPGQGPSSGNTIYF
CDR3nt: TGTGCCAGCACCCCGGGACAGGGTCCCTCGTCTGGAAACACCATATATTTT

d_gene: TRBD1
v_gene: TRBV12-3/TRBV12-4
j_gene: TRBJ1-3
abundance: -
CDR3aa: CASTPDRGYTIYF
CDR3nt: TGTGCCAGCACCCCGGACAGGGGTTACACCATATATTTT

d_gene: TRBD1
v_gene: TRBV5-1
j_gene: TRBJ2-7
abundance: -
CDR3aa: CASSPGTGLSYEQYF
CDR3nt: TGCGCCAGCAGCCCCGGGACAGGGCTCTCCTACGAGCAGTACTTC

d_gene: TRBD1
v_gene: TRBV10-3
j_gene: TRBJ1-5
abundance: -
CDR3aa: CAIKTGDSNQPQHF
CDR3nt: TGTGCCATCAAGACAGGGGATAGCAATCAGCCCCAGCATTTT

d_gene: -
v_gene: TRBV30
j_gene: TRBJ1-1
abundance: once
CDR3aa: CAWRKTGNTEAFF
CDR3nt: TGTGCCTGGAGAAAAACGGGGAACACTGAAGCTTTCTTT

d_gene: -
v_gene: TRBV3-1/TRBV3-2
j_gene: TRBJ2-2
abundance: -
CDR3aa: CASSRGFRTNTGELFF
CDR3nt: TGTGCCAGCAGCCGAGGGTTTCGAACGAACACCGGGGAGCTGTTTTTT

d_gene: TRBD1
v_gene: TRBV2
j_gene: TRBJ1-2
abundance: -
CDR3aa: CATAVGQNHGYTF
CDR3nt: TGTGCCACAGCGGTGGGACAGAACCATGGCTACACCTTC

d_gene: TRBD2
v_gene: TRBV24-1
j_gene: TRBJ2-2
abundance: -
CDR3aa: CATSASGLAGGVDTGELFF
CDR3nt: TGTGCCACCAGTGCCTCAGGACTAGCGGGGGGTGTTGACACCGGGGAGCTGTTTTTT

d_gene: TRBD1
v_gene: TRBV7-9
j_gene: TRBJ2-7
abundance: -
CDR3aa: CASRTQGDAYEQYF
CDR3nt: TGTGCCAGCAGGACACAGGGGGACGCCTACGAGCAGTACTTC

d_gene: -
v_gene: TRBV3-1/TRBV3-2
j_gene: TRBJ1-2
abundance: once
CDR3aa: CASSPSPRVGGYTF
CDR3nt: TGTGCCAGCAGCCCGTCCCCCAGGGTCGGTGGCTACACCTTC

d_gene: TRBD1
v_gene: TRBV7-2
j_gene: TRBJ1-2
abundance: -
CDR3aa: CASTSPPRGDYGYTF
CDR3nt: TGTGCCAGCACCTCCCCCCCCAGGGGGGACTATGGCTACACCTTC

d_gene: TRBD2
v_gene: TRBV5-1
j_gene: TRBJ2-1
abundance: -
CDR3aa: CASKLAGGYNEQFF
CDR3nt: TGCGCCAGCAAGCTAGCGGGGGGCTACAATGAGCAGTTCTTC

d_gene: TRBD2
v_gene: TRBV15
j_gene: TRBJ2-7
abundance: -
CDR3aa: CATSRVAGGPYEQYF
CDR3nt: TGTGCCACCAGCAGAGTCGCGGGGGGGCCCTACGAGCAGTACTTC